The 19 T cell receptor beta chains reported below all come from one sample, sequenced in a study of cytomegalovirus exposure and HLA in healthy donors. PCR used 60 Vbeta primers and 13 Jbeta primers. Clones were sequenced by immunoSEQ multiplex PCR, and TCRdb holds only the in-frame ones, with some missing. The table lists around 140,000 clones, approximately 70% of them singletons. Sequencing input: PBMCs. Source of these receptors: a woman aged 55-70 years in good health and CMV-seronegative.

This clone was seen a few times. The chain uses TRBV4-1 and TRBJ2-1; D is undetermined. The CDR3 runs to 14 residues. V lost 4 bases and J lost 0, with 7 bases in between. From germline, CDR1 is MGHRA and CDR2 YSYEKL. The CDR3 DNA follows: TGCGCCAGCAGCCTCGCCGGCTCCTACAATGAGCAGTTCTTC. Residues: CASSLAGSYNEQFF.

The chain employs TRBV7-2 and TRBJ2-3, with 9 bases fitting TRBD2. V dropped 5 bases and J dropped 2; count of bases not matched to a gene: 8. There are 16 residues in the CDR3. Germline V gene data show CDR1 as SGHTA and CDR2 as FQGNSA. CDR3 in DNA: TGTGCCAGCAGCCCAAGCGGGGGGCCCTCCACAGATACGCAGTATTTT. This codes for CASSPSGGPSTDTQYF.

With regard to this clone: At one end the junction does not follow the germline gene, possibly because of a read error. The V and J genes are TRBV7-9 and TRBJ2-1; tentative D call: TRBD2 (5 bases). CDR3 length: 13 amino acids. Per the germline V gene, CDR1 is SEHNR and CDR2 is FQNEAQ (reference sequence). CDR3 amino acids: CSSSRTDLDEQFF. CDR3 DNA sequence: TGTTCCAGCAGCCGGACTGATTTGGATGAGCAGTTCTTC.

The chain uses TRBV7-8 and TRBJ1-5, with a possible D match to TRBD1 (6 bases). Deletions cut 4 bases from V and 9 bases from J, with 13 bases between. The CDR3 is made up of 13 amino acids. From germline, CDR1 is SGHVS and CDR2 FQNEAQ. CDR3 coding DNA: TGTGCCAGCAGCTGGCCAGGGGAACGGCCCCAGCATTTT. Protein product: CASSWPGERPQHF.

CDR3 DNA sequence: TGTGCCAGTAGTATTTCTCGGACTTCAGCCTACGAGCAGTACTTC. Translation: CASSISRTSAYEQYF. This chain uses TRBV19 with TRBJ2-7, with D perhaps matching TRBD2 (5 bases). From germline, CDR1 is LNHDA and CDR2 SQIVND (reference sequence). CDR3 length equals 15 residues. Deletions cut 3 bases from V and 2 bases from J, with 14 bases between.

The chain employs TRBV7-3 and TRBJ2-7, with 7 bases identical to TRBD2. The V gene's germline CDR1 is SGHTA and CDR2 FQGTGA. This CDR3 has 15 amino acids. The J segment lost 2 bases and the V segment lost 2 bases, leaving 6 bases of the junction unmatched. CDR3 sequence reads: CASSLQAGSTYEQYF. The CDR3 nucleotides are TGTGCCAGCAGCTTACAAGCGGGGTCCACCTACGAGCAGTACTTC.

The chain employs TRBV11-1 and TRBJ1-5, with D possibly being TRBD1 (5 bases). V was pared by 1 base and J by 2 bases, with 6 bases between. Per the germline V gene, CDR1 is SGHAT and CDR2 is FQDESV (reference sequence). The CDR3 spans 14 residues. In nucleotides, the CDR3 is TGTGCCAGCAGCTTAGAAGGGGGCAATCAGCCCCAGCATTTT. Its protein is CASSLEGGNQPQHF.

This clone was seen a handful of times. V is TRBV25-1 and J is TRBJ1-6, with 7 positions matching TRBD1. Germline V gene data show CDR1 as MGHDK and CDR2 as SYGVNS. The CDR3 has 12 residues. With 8 bases clipped from V and 8 bases from J, the junction kept 3 bases outside the gene matches. DNA for the CDR3: TGTGCCAGCCGACAGGGCGATTCACCCCTCCACTTT. This encodes CASRQGDSPLHF.

This clone was detected a few times. The V and J genes are TRBV5-8 and TRBJ2-5; 9 nucleotides agree with TRBD1. J lost 4 bases, V lost 4 bases, and 14 bases had no gene match. The CDR3 is 17 residues long. The germline V gene encodes CDR1 SGHTS and CDR2 YDEGEE. CDR3 sequence (DNA): TGTGCCAGCAGCGGAGGACAGGGGAGTTTGTCGGGAGAGACCCAGTACTTC. Its translation: CASSGGQGSLSGETQYF. Using reference TRBV5-8 and TRBJ2-5 for the parts outside the CDR3, the full variable domain is EAGVTQSPTHLIKTRGQQATLRCSPISGHTSVYWYQQALGLGLQFLLWYDEGEERNRGNFPPRFSGRQFPNYSSELNVNALELEDSALYLCASSGGQGSLSGETQYFGPGTRLLVL.

This clone was seen only a few times. J is TRBJ2-5 and V is TRBV5-6; possibly TRBD2 for D (5 bases). The DNA matches TRBJ2-7 better at its end, which makes the J call doubtful. Germline loops: CDR1 SGHDT, CDR2 YYEEEE. The CDR3 contains 14 residues. The CDR3 nucleotides read TGTGCCAGCAGCTTTCCTAGCAGGCCCTACGAGCAGTACTTC. Amino acids: CASSFPSRPYEQYF.

The rearrangement uses TRBV9 and TRBJ2-7; D is possibly TRBD2 (6 bases). The CDR3 consists of 14 residues. Germline assignment: CDR1 SGDLS and CDR2 YYNGEE. Deletions cut 0 bases from V and 6 bases from J, with 13 bases between. The CDR3 sequence is CASSVGQGSGEQYF. The CDR3 DNA follows: TGTGCCAGCAGCGTAGGGCAGGGTAGCGGCGAGCAGTACTTC.

V and J are TRBV19 and TRBJ2-5; D possibly corresponds to TRBD1 (6 bases). Germline V gene data show CDR1 as LNHDA and CDR2 as SQIVND (reference sequence). The germline V and J ends were trimmed by 2 bases and 5 bases, with 18 bases remaining between them. CDR3 length equals 16 residues. CDR3 region: CASSIRPTSRGETQYF. The CDR3 DNA sequence: TGTGCCAGTAGTATAAGGCCCACCTCTAGGGGGGAGACCCAGTACTTC. The whole variable domain, remainder taken from reference TRBV19 and TRBJ2-5, is DGGITQSPKYLFRKEGQNVTLSCEQNLNHDAMYWYRQDPGQGLRLIYYSQIVNDFQKGDIAEGYSVSREKKESFPLTVTSAQKNPTAFYLCASSIRPTSRGETQYFGPGTRLLVL.

This clone was seen a handful of times. The chain has TRBV6-5 and TRBJ2-3; 11 bases line up with TRBD2. The CDR3 spans 14 residues. V lost 6 bases to trimming and J lost 7 bases; unmatched junction nucleotides: 6. Germline lookup yields CDR1 MNHEY and CDR2 SVGAGI. The CDR3 spells CASRVAGGQYTQYF. CDR3 nucleotide sequence: TGTGCCAGCAGGGTAGCGGGGGGGCAATATACGCAGTATTTT.

The chain couples TRBV19 to TRBJ2-3, with D possibly being TRBD2 (6 bases). Trimming took 5 bases from V and 6 from J, leaving 18 bases between them. The CDR3 has 15 amino acids. Germline V gives CDR1 LNHDA, CDR2 SQIVND (reference sequence). The CDR3 bases are TGTGCCAGTAGTCCCGGGAGAGCTCATAGGGATACGCAGTATTTT. This encodes CASSPGRAHRDTQYF.

The chain recombines TRBV9 with TRBJ2-7, with D maybe TRBD1 (6 bases). Looked up from germline, CDR1 is SGDLS and CDR2 is YYNGEE. V was trimmed by 4 bases and J by 4 bases, leaving 15 bases between them. This CDR3 spans 14 amino acids. The CDR3 DNA reads as TGTGCCAGCAGCCCCGCAGGGGATCAGTACGAGCAGTACTTC. Translating gives CASSPAGDQYEQYF.

The V and J genes are TRBV7-2 and TRBJ2-7, with 10 bases identical to TRBD2. V was clipped by 5 bases and J by 0 bases; unmatched bases: 4. The CDR3 is 15 residues long. The V gene's germline CDR1 is SGHTA and CDR2 FQGNSA. CDR3 sequence: CASSPSGGVSYEQYF. The CDR3 DNA is TGTGCCAGCAGCCCTAGCGGGGGCGTCTCCTACGAGCAGTACTTC.

For this clone: The junction does not match germline at one end; this may be a read error. This sample also contains other DNA sequences that code for the same CDR3. The J gene is TRBJ1-2, the V gene TRBV25-1; 12 positions agree with TRBD1. Germline CDR1 MGHDK, CDR2 SYGVNS. The CDR3 loop spans 17 amino acids. The CDR3 reads CASRPPSSGTGGGGYTF. The CDR3 DNA is TGCGCCAGCAGGCCTCCCTCGAGCGGGACAGGGGGCGGTGGCTACACCTTC.

The rearrangement joins TRBV7-8 to TRBJ2-7; 7 nucleotides match TRBD1. V trimming: 5 bases; J trimming: 6 bases; junction bases outside the gene matches: 13. CDR3 length: 15 residues. Per the germline V gene, CDR1 is SGHVS and CDR2 is FQNEAQ. DNA of the CDR3: TGTGCCAGCAGCACCAGACAGGGTAAAGTCGGCGAGCAGTACTTC. Translation gives CASSTRQGKVGEQYF. Complete variable domain (other parts from reference TRBV7-8 and TRBJ2-7): GAGVSQSPRYKVAKRGQDVALRCDPISGHVSLFWYQQALGQGPEFLTYFQNEAQLDKSGLPSDRFFAERPEGSVSTLKIQRTQQEDSAVYLCASSTRQGKVGEQYFGPGTRLTVT.

The rearrangement uses TRBV7-8 and TRBJ2-7, with a tentative D call TRBD2 (6 bases). The CDR3 has 15 amino acids. CDR1 is SGHVS, CDR2 FQNEAQ, per germline. V dropped 7 bases and J dropped 0 bases, with 16 bases sitting between them. CDR3 amino acids: CASTSGREFSYEQYF. CDR3 DNA sequence: TGTGCCAGCACCTCAGGTCGGGAGTTCTCCTACGAGCAGTACTTC.